This T cell receptor (beta chain) emerged from a study of healthy donors' naive CD4 and CD8 T cells. Study-level information: For TCR alpha, new primers spanned all functional IMGT alpha genes. Overall study findings and caveats: Homeostatic proliferation of naive T cells was not examined as a bias source. Reportedly, most V and J gene segments showed naive CD4+ versus CD8+ bias.

CDR3 length: 15 amino acids. The germline V gene has CDR1 MGHDK and CDR2 SYGVNS. Unmatched junction bases numbered 4, after V lost 0 bases and J lost 4 bases. A linear amplification protocol produced the TCR libraries from around 500 ng of total RNA. TCRdb reanalysed the reads using MiXCR and keeps one entry per CDR3 protein. The sample lists approximately 180,000 distinct CDR3 sequences; over 60% were seen once. Turning to this clonotype: Its target is unknown.

The sequencing input was naive CD4+ and CD8+ T cells sorted from blood, pooled from several donors. This sequence was found in a pool of human donors in good health; the sample pools cells from several healthy donors. The chain links TRBV25-1 to TRBJ2-3; 7 positions agree with TRBD2. CDR3: CASSEYSGGADTQYF. DNA for the CDR3: TGTGCCAGCAGTGAATATTCGGGAGGCGCAGATACGCAGTATTTT.